This TCR beta chain came from a study of T cells in Graves' hyperthyroidism and ophthalmopathy. Overall study context: Peripheral blood was secured at the point of initial diagnosis, before any treatment. Study observations and caveats: Ophthalmopathy and stable hyperthyroidism were told apart by a 13 V-J model.

Germline CDR1 and CDR2: SGHAT and FQNNGV. V was clipped by 1 base and J by 4 bases; unmatched bases: 5. CDR3 length: 17 amino acids. Points on this clonotype: The antigen is not known.

Active moderate-to-severe ophthalmopathy, Clinical Activity Score at least 3, NOSPECS at least 4, under 3 months' duration. Diagnoses used clinical symptoms, serum thyroxine and TRAb, thyroid ultrasound and orbital computed tomography. Amplified TCR beta CDR3 regions derived from RNA transcripts. A set of HTBI primers served as the primers for a first-round RT-PCR of the TCR CDR3. TCRdb itself ran the multiplex PCR reads through MiXCR, one entry per CDR3 protein. The sample consists of some 360,000 distinct CDR3 sequences, over 15% of them appearing once. Sequenced material: blood. The receptor comes from a woman between 35 and 50 years old with Graves' ophthalmopathy. V gene TRBV11-2 combines with J gene TRBJ1-5, with TRBD1 matching over 12 bases. As DNA, the CDR3 is TGTGCCAGCAGCTTAGTGGGACAGGGGGCCCTTAATCAGCCCCAGCATTTT. This sequence encodes CASSLVGQGALNQPQHF. The whole variable domain, remainder taken from reference TRBV11-2 and TRBJ1-5, is EAGVAQSPRYKIIEKRQSVAFWCNPISGHATLYWYQQILGQGPKLLIQFQNNGVVDDSQLPKDRFSAERLKGVDSTLKIQPAKLEDSAVYLCASSLVGQGALNQPQHFGDGTRLSIL.